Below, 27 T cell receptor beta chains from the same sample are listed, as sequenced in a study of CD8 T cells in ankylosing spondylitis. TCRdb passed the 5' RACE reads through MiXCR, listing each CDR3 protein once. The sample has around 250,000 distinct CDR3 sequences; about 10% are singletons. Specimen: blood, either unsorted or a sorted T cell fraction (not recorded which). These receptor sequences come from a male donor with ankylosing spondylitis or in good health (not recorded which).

The CDR3 DNA sequence: TGTGCCAGCAGCTTATCGAACCTTGAAGCTTTCTTT. It encodes CASSLSNLEAFF. The rearrangement links TRBV11-2 to TRBJ1-1; no definite D call. The V end was cut by 2 bases, the J end by 7 bases, with 8 bases between. CDR1 is SGHAT, CDR2 FQNNGV, per germline. The CDR3 is 12 amino acids.

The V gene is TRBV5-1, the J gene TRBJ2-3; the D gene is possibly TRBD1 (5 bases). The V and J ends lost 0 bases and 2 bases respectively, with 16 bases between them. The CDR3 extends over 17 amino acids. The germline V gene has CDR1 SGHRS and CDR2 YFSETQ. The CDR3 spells CASSLGGEVAATDTQYF. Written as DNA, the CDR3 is TGCGCCAGCAGCTTGGGGGGCGAGGTCGCCGCCACAGATACGCAGTATTTT.

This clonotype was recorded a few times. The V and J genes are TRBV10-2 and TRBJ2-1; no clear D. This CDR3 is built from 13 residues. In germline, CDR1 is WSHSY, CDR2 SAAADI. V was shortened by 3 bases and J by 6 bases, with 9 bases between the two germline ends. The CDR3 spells CASSDRVFNEQFF. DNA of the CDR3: TGCGCCAGCAGTGACAGAGTTTTCAATGAGCAGTTCTTC.

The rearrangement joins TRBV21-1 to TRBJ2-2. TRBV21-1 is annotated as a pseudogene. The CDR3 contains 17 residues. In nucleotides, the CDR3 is TGTGCCAGCAGCAATCTCACACCTCTGCGAGGCACCGGGGAGCTGTTTTTT. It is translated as CASSNLTPLRGTGELFF.

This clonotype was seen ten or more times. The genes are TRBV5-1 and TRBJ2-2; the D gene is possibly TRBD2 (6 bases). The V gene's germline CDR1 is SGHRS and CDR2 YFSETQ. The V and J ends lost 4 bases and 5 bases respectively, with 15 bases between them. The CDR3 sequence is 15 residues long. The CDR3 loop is CASSAPGLPTGELFF. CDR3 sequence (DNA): TGCGCCAGCAGCGCTCCGGGACTGCCAACCGGGGAGCTGTTTTTT.

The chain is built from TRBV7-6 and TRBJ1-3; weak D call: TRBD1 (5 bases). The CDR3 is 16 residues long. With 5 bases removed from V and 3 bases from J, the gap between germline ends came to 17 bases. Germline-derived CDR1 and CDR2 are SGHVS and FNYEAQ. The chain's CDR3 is CASSPNAAQGGNTIYF. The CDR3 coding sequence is TGTGCCAGCAGCCCGAACGCGGCCCAGGGTGGAAACACCATATATTTT.

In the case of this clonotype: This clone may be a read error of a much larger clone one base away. The CDR3 DNA follows: TGCAGCGTTGATTTGGCTAGCGGGGGGGATAATGGGCAGTTCTTC. Translated, it gives CSVDLASGGDNGQFF. The chain uses TRBV29-1 and TRBJ2-1, with 12 bases that match TRBD2. Germline CDR1 and CDR2: SQVTM and ANQGSEA. The CDR3 is made up of 15 amino acids.

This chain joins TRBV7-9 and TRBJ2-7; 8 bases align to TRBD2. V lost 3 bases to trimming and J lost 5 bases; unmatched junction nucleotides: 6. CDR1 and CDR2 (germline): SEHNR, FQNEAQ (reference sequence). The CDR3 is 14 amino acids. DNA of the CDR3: TGTGCCAGCAGCTTCAGCGGGGGTGCGAACGAGCAGTACTTC. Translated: CASSFSGGANEQYF. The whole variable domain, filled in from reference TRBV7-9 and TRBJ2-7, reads DTGVSQNPRHKITKRGQNVTFRCDPISEHNRLYWYRQTLGQGPEFLTYFQNEAQLEKSRLLSDRFSAERPKGSFSTLEIQRTEQGDSAMYLCASSFSGGANEQYFGPGTRLTVT.

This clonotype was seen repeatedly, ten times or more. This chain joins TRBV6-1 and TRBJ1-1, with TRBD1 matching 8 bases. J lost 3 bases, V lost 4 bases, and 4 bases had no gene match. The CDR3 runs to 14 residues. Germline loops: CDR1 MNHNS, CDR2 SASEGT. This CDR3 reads CASSGNRGDTEAFF. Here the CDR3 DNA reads TGTGCCAGCAGTGGTAACAGGGGGGACACTGAAGCTTTCTTT.

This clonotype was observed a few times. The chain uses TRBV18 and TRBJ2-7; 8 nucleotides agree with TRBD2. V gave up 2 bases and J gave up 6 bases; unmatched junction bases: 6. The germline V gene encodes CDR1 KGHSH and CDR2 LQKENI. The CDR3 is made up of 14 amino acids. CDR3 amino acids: CASSPSGTRVEQYF. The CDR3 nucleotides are TGTGCCAGCTCACCATCCGGGACTAGAGTCGAGCAGTACTTC.

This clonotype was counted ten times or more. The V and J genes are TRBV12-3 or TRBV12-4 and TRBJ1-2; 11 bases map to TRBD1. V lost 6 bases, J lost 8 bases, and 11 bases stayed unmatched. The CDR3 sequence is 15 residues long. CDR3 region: CASRISGQGVGGYTF. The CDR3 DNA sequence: TGTGCCAGCAGGATTTCGGGACAGGGGGTCGGGGGCTACACCTTC.

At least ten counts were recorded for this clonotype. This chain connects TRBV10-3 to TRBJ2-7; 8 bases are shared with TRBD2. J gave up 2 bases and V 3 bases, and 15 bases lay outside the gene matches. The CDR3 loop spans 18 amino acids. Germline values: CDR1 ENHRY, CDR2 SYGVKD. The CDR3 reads CAISDNGVSGALTYEQYF. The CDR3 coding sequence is TGTGCCATCAGTGATAACGGCGTTAGCGGGGCCCTAACCTACGAGCAGTACTTC.

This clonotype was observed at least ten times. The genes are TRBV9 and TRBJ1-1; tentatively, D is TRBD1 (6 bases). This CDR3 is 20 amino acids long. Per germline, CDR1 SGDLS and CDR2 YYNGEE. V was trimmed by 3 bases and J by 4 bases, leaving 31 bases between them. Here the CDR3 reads CASSAPRRALREGVSTEAFF. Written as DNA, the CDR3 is TGTGCCAGCAGCGCACCAAGGAGGGCCCTCAGGGAGGGGGTTTCCACTGAAGCTTTCTTT.

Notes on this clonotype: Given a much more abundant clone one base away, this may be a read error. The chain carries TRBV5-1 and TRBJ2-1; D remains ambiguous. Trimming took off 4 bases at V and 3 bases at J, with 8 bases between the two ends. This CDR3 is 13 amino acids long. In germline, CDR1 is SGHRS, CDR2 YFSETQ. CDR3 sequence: CASSKDNYNEQFF. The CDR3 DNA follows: TGCGCCAGCAGCAAAGACAACTACAATGAGCAGTTCTTC.

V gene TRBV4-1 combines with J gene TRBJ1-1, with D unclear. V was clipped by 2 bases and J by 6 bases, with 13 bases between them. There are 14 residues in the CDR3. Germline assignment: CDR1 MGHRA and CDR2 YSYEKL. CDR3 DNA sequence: TGCGCCAGCAGCCAACCTATGAGTGTTCCTGAAGCTTTCTTT. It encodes CASSQPMSVPEAFF.

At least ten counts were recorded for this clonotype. CDR3 sequence (DNA): TGCGCCAGCAAGGGAGGGCATTCCTACGAGCAGTACTTC. Protein sequence: CASKGGHSYEQYF. The chain joins TRBV5-1 to TRBJ2-7, with 7 bases fitting TRBD2. Germline V gene lookup returns CDR1 SGHRS and CDR2 YFSETQ. The V and J ends lost 6 bases and 1 base, in that order; junction bases with no gene match: 4. The length of the CDR3 is 13 residues.

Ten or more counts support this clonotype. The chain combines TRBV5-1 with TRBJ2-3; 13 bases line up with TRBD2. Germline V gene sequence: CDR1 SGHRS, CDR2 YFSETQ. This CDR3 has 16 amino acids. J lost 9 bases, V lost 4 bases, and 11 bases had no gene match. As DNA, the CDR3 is TGCGCCAGCAGCGACTCACTAGCGGGAGGGCCCGGAACGCAGTATTTT. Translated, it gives CASSDSLAGGPGTQYF.

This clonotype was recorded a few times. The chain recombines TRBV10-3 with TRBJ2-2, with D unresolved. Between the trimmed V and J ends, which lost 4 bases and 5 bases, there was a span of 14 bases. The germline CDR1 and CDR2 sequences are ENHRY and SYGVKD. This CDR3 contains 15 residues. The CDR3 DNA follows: TGTGCCATCAGTGCAAGTACTCAATGGACCGGGGAGCTGTTTTTT. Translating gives CAISASTQWTGELFF.

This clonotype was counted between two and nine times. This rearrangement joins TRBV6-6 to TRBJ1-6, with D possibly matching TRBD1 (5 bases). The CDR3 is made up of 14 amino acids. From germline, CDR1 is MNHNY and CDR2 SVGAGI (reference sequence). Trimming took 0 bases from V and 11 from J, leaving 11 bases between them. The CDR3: CASSYSIRGAPLHF. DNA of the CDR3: TGTGCCAGCAGTTACTCGATAAGGGGCGCACCCCTCCACTTT.

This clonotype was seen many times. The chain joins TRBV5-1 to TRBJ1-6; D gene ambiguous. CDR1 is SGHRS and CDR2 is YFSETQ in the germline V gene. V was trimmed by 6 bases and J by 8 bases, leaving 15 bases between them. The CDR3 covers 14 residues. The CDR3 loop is CASTSGGSYSPLHF. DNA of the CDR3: TGCGCCAGCACCTCGGGTGGGTCCTATTCACCCCTCCACTTT.

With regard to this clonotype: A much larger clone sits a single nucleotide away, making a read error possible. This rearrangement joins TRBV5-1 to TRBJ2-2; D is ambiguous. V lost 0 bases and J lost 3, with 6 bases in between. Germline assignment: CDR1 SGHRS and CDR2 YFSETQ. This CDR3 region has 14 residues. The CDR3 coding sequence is TGCGCCAGCAGCTTGGGTCGGGACACCGGGGAGCTGTTTTTT. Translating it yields CASSLGRDTGELFF.

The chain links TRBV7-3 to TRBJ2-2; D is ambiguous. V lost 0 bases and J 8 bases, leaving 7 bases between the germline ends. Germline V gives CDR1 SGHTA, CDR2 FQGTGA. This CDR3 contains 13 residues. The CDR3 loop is CASSLTNIGELFF. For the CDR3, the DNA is TGTGCCAGCAGCTTAACGAACATTGGGGAGCTGTTTTTT.

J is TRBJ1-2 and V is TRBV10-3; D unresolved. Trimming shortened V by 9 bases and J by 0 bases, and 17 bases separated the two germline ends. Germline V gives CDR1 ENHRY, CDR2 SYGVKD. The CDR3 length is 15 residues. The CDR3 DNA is TGTGCCATACTCGACACTGAGCCTACTAACTATGGCTACACCTTC. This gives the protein CAILDTEPTNYGYTF.

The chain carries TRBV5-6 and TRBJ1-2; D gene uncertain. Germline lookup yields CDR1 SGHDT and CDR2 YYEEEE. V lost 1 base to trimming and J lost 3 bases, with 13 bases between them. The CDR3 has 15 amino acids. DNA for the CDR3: TGTGCCAGCAGCTTGATTGAAGGTGGTGACTATGGCTACACCTTC. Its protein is CASSLIEGGDYGYTF.

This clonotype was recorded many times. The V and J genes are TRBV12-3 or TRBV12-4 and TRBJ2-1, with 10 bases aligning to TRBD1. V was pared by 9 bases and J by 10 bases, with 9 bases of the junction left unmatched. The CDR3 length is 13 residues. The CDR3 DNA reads TGTGCCAGTGCGCAGGGACAGGGGTTGGAGCAGTTCTTC. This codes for CASAQGQGLEQFF.

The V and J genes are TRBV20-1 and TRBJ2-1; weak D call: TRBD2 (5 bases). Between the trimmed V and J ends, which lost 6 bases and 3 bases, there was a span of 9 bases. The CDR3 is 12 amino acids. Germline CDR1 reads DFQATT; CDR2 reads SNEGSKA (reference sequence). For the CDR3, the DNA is TGCAGTGCCGCCACTAGCTACAATGAGCAGTTCTTC. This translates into CSAATSYNEQFF.

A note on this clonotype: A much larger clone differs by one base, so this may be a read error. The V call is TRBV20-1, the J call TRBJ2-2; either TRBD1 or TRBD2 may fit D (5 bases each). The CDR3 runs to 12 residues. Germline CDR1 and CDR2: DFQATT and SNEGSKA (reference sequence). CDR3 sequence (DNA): TGCAGTGCTAGAGGGGGGTTCGGGGATCTGTTTTTT. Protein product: CSARGGFGDLFF.